The T cell receptor (beta chain) described here comes from a study of T cells in Graves' hyperthyroidism and ophthalmopathy. This clonotype was counted a few times. Its antigen is not identified. Between the trimmed V and J ends, which lost 0 bases and 5 bases, there was a span of 9 bases. Germline values: CDR1 SGDLS, CDR2 YYNGEE. The CDR3 consists of 14 residues. If no ophthalmopathy progression occurred within 18 months, Graves' hyperthyroidism was stable. Fresh peripheral blood, 8 to 10 ml, was the source of the PBMCs. Amplification yielded TCR beta CDR3 regions, with RNA transcripts as the source. HTBI primers drove first-round RT-PCR of the TCR CDR3. TCRdb used MiXCR to reprocess the multiplex PCR reads, holding one entry per CDR3 protein. This sample has 470,000 or so distinct CDR3 sequences, with under 25% found just once. Notes on the study in general: Peripheral blood also featured most of the thyroid clonotypes expanded above 0.001. Model predictions of ophthalmopathy came a median 6.5 months before onset.

The TCR sequence derives from a man aged 18 to 29 with Graves' hyperthyroidism. The chain couples TRBV9 to TRBJ1-5, with D possibly TRBD1 on 6 matching bases. The source material was blood. The CDR3 DNA reads TGTGCCAGCAGCGTAGGGGGGGGCGATCAGCCCCAGCATTTT. Protein: CASSVGGGDQPQHF.